This TCR beta chain is drawn from a study of blood T cells in healthy people across ages. Regarding the study as a whole: The fall in TCR beta diversity per million T cells was roughly linear with age.

In the case of this clonotype: What it binds is not known.

A sample-barcoded 5' primer and a J-beta primer mix were used in a second PCR of roughly 7 to 11 cycles. TCRdb called the 5' RACE reads again in MiXCR, with one record for every CDR3 protein. The table has approximately 830,000 distinct CDR3 sequences, under 80% seen once. Per the germline V gene, CDR1 is SGHTA and CDR2 is FQGNSA. This CDR3 is 16 amino acids long. The trim removed 5 bases at V and 1 base at J, leaving 7 bases unmatched. This sequence joins TRBV7-2 and TRBJ2-3, with 9 bases matching TRBD1. The TCR comes from a man in his thirties or forties in good health. Sequenced sample: blood. In DNA form, the CDR3 reads TGTGCCAGCAGCGCGGGACAGGGATGGGGCACAGATACGCAGTATTTT. Its translation is CASSAGQGWGTDTQYF.